Listed here are 4 T cell receptor beta chains from one sample, sequenced in a study of shared clonotypes between healthy human individuals. The table came from immunoSEQ multiplex PCR; TCRdb's copy has only in-frame clones and leaves some out. The sample contains 2 million to 3 million clones, 93% of which appear only once. Sequenced material: naive CD4+ T cells from PBMCs. Stated subset: CD45RA+ positively selected. The receptors shown here come from a man between 18 and 29 years old in good health. Some clones in this sample may be carry-over from other donors' samples.

V usage is TRBV18 and J usage is TRBJ2-1, with 10 bases lining up with TRBD1. Germline lookup yields CDR1 KGHSH and CDR2 LQKENI. The CDR3 totals 17 residues. V lost 1 base, J lost 6 bases, and 9 bases stayed unmatched. This CDR3 is CASSPLEPGQGSNEQFF. The CDR3 DNA reads as TGTGCCAGCTCACCACTTGAACCGGGACAGGGGTCCAATGAGCAGTTCTTC.

This clone appeared a single time. The V call is TRBV5-1, the J call TRBJ2-2, with TRBD2 identical over 10 bases. Germline V lookup: CDR1 SGHRS, CDR2 YFSETQ. V shed 5 bases, J shed 6 bases, and the junction held 4 bases outside the gene matches. CDR3 length: 14 residues. The CDR3 DNA follows: TGCGCCAGCAGTGGGACTAGCGAGGCCGGGGAGCTGTTTTTT. This codes for CASSGTSEAGELFF.

In the case of this clone: Other DNA variants within this sample encode the same CDR3. This chain joins TRBV5-1 and TRBJ1-5; the D gene is possibly TRBD1 (6 bases). The CDR3 loop spans 14 amino acids. V was cut by 0 bases and J by 6 bases, with 10 bases left in between. The V gene's germline CDR1 is SGHRS and CDR2 YFSETQ. CDR3: CASSLVEGGQPQHF. Written as DNA, the CDR3 is TGCGCCAGCAGCTTGGTGGAGGGGGGTCAGCCCCAGCATTTT.

This clone is a singleton in its sample. This rearrangement joins TRBV7-8 to TRBJ2-7; D possibly corresponds to TRBD2 (5 bases). The CDR3 extends over 12 amino acids. V was clipped by 0 bases and J by 5 bases, with 5 bases between them. The germline V gene encodes CDR1 SGHVS and CDR2 FQNEAQ. Here the CDR3 reads CASSLAEDEQYF. The CDR3, as DNA: TGTGCCAGCAGCTTAGCGGAGGACGAGCAGTACTTC.